This TCR beta chain was sequenced in a study of CD8+CD57+ T cells in acquired aplastic anemia. In the study overall: DNA per sorted CD4+ or CD8+ sample ranged about 0.19 to 30 ug, averaging roughly 3.5 ug. CD4+ cells from healthy donors averaged about 10.8 million reads.

Researchers used genomic DNA as the template to profile TCR beta VDJ and CDR3. MiXCR was run by TCRdb on the reads, yielding one entry per CDR3 protein. The table records roughly 80,000 distinct CDR3 sequences, about 45% of them present only once. This clonotype was detected only a few times. Its antigen is not identified. Notes on the study in general: Around 27 CD8+ CDR3 sequences occurred in both the patients and the controls.

The CDR3 runs 13 residues. V lost 5 bases to trimming and J lost 5 bases, with 12 bases between them. CDR1 LNHDA and CDR2 SQIVND come from the germline V gene (reference sequence). This clonotype was obtained from a human donor in good health, serving as a control. V is TRBV19 and J is TRBJ1-1; D is perhaps TRBD1 (5 bases). Sequencing was performed on sorted CD4+, CD8+, or CD8+CD57+ T cells (not recorded which) from PBMCs. The CDR3 DNA sequence: TGTGCCAGTAGTCCACAGGACGGGACTGAAGCTTTCTTT. Its translation is CASSPQDGTEAFF.